The 23 T cell receptor beta chains in this list originate from one sample, sequenced in a study of T-cell memory formation after mild COVID-19. TCRdb analysed the 5' RACE reads with MiXCR anew, one entry per CDR3 protein. The sample holds roughly 560,000 distinct CDR3 sequences, roughly 21% seen once. Sequenced input: PBMCs or a T cell subset sorted from them (not recorded which). Every receptor here comes from an adult woman who had mild COVID-19 (a few samples of this study predate the infection). Cell type and time point are not known.

CDR3 protein: CASSLATLSTDTQYF. CDR3 nucleotide sequence: TGTGCCAGCAGCTTAGCCACGCTGAGCACAGATACGCAGTATTTT. V gene TRBV7-2 combines with J gene TRBJ2-3; D unclear. In germline, CDR1 is SGHTA, CDR2 FQGNSA. There are 15 residues in the CDR3. Trimming removed 0 bases from V and 0 bases from J, with 7 bases in between.

This clonotype was detected a few times. J is TRBJ2-3 and V is TRBV20-1, with 7 bases identical to TRBD2. The trim removed 3 bases at V and 0 bases at J, leaving 6 bases unmatched. CDR1 DFQATT and CDR2 SNEGSKA come from the germline V gene (reference sequence). The CDR3 has 15 residues. The CDR3 loop reads CSASPRTRSTDTQYF. The DNA for the CDR3 is TGCAGTGCTAGTCCCCGGACTAGAAGCACAGATACGCAGTATTTT.

The chain is built from TRBV12-3 or TRBV12-4 and TRBJ2-3; 9 nucleotides match TRBD1. V shed 6 bases, J shed 0 bases, and the junction held 4 bases outside the gene matches. The CDR3 consists of 15 residues. The CDR3 loop is CASRGQGMSTDTQYF. The CDR3 DNA is TGTGCCAGCAGAGGACAGGGGATGAGCACAGATACGCAGTATTTT.

The J gene is TRBJ1-6, the V gene TRBV5-1; a weak D match, TRBD1 (5 bases). Germline V gene sequence: CDR1 SGHRS, CDR2 YFSETQ. CDR3 length: 15 residues. V lost 0 bases and J lost 9, with 13 bases in between. CDR3 loop: CASSLDGGRTSPLHF. CDR3 sequence (DNA): TGCGCCAGCAGCTTGGACGGGGGGAGAACTTCACCCCTCCACTTT.

The chain couples TRBV6-5 to TRBJ1-1; no reliable D call. Between the trimmed V and J ends, which lost 5 bases and 6 bases, there was a span of 19 bases. CDR3 size: 15 residues. Germline V gene lookup returns CDR1 MNHEY and CDR2 SVGAGI. The CDR3 DNA sequence: TGTGCCAGCAGTCACGAGTCCGGTGGGAGGGCTGAAGCTTTCTTT. The encoded protein is CASSHESGGRAEAFF.

This clonotype has more than one count but fewer than ten. The gene calls are TRBV20-1 and TRBJ2-7; 11 bases agree with TRBD2. The V segment lost 5 bases and the J segment 2 bases; nucleotides outside the gene matches: 5. Germline values: CDR1 DFQATT, CDR2 SNEGSKA (reference sequence). The CDR3 contains 14 residues. CDR3 in DNA: TGCAGTGCTCCTATGACTAGCGGGACCTACGAGCAGTACTTC. This gives the protein CSAPMTSGTYEQYF.

This clonotype appeared a few times. J is TRBJ2-4 and V is TRBV5-1; D may be TRBD1 (5 bases). CDR1 and CDR2 from the germline V gene are SGHRS and YFSETQ. CDR3 length: 15 residues. V was pared by 3 bases and J by 1 base, with 11 bases between. CDR3 loop: CASSSGSKAKNIQYF. The CDR3 DNA is TGCGCCAGCAGCTCAGGGTCTAAGGCCAAAAACATTCAGTACTTC.

The genes are TRBV29-1 and TRBJ2-2; D might be TRBD1 or TRBD2, each matching 5 bases. This CDR3 is built from 14 residues. The germline CDR1 and CDR2 sequences are SQVTM and ANQGSEA. V gave up 7 bases and J gave up 6 bases, with 18 bases separating them. The CDR3 here is CSAGEAGTAGELFF. CDR3 DNA: TGCAGCGCTGGCGAGGCAGGGACGGCCGGGGAGCTGTTTTTT.

In this sample, this clonotype turned up a few times. The V and J genes are TRBV24-1 and TRBJ1-4; no definite D call. CDR3 length equals 15 residues. Germline CDR1 reads KGHDR; CDR2 reads SFDVKD. Trimming stripped 4 bases from V and 2 bases from J, with 10 bases between. This CDR3 is CATSDAGRTNEKLFF. CDR3 nucleotide sequence: TGTGCCACCAGTGACGCCGGACGGACTAATGAAAAACTGTTTTTT.

The rearrangement joins TRBV24-1 to TRBJ2-3; TRBD1 matches 7 bases. The CDR3 runs to 15 residues. The V gene's germline CDR1 is KGHDR and CDR2 SFDVKD. With 5 bases clipped from V and 2 bases from J, the junction kept 6 bases outside the gene matches. This CDR3 reads CATSGTGWTTDTQYF. For the CDR3, the DNA is TGTGCCACCAGTGGGACAGGCTGGACCACAGATACGCAGTATTTT.

This clonotype was detected ten times or more. CDR3 coding DNA: TGTGCCAGCAGTCAAGGACTAGCGGGAGGCGTAGACGAGCAGTACTTC. Amino acids: CASSQGLAGGVDEQYF. V is TRBV12-3 or TRBV12-4 and J is TRBJ2-7; 14 bases agree with TRBD2. This CDR3 is built from 16 residues. The trim removed 5 bases at V and 5 bases at J, leaving 8 bases unmatched.

This sequence joins TRBV29-1 and TRBJ2-7; no clear D gene. The ends were cut back, 4 bases at V and 1 base at J, with 17 bases in the middle. The germline gives CDR1 SQVTM, CDR2 ANQGSEA. CDR3 length equals 15 residues. The CDR3 loop reads CSVASRQSISYEQYF. The CDR3 DNA sequence: TGCAGCGTTGCCTCGAGGCAGAGCATATCCTACGAGCAGTACTTC.

This sequence joins TRBV6-1 and TRBJ1-6, with 8 bases aligning to TRBD1. V shed 10 bases, J shed 7 bases, and the junction held 6 bases outside the gene matches. Germline V gene lookup returns CDR1 MNHNS and CDR2 SASEGT. This CDR3 is built from 13 residues. In DNA, the CDR3 is TGTGCCACAACGGGACAGGAGAATTCACCCCTCCACTTT. Protein: CATTGQENSPLHF.

The J gene is TRBJ2-3, the V gene TRBV6-5; D may match TRBD1 or TRBD2 (6 bases each). Trimming took off 1 base at V and 2 bases at J, with 10 bases between the two ends. The CDR3 has 15 amino acids. Germline V lookup: CDR1 MNHEY, CDR2 SVGAGI. CDR3 sequence (DNA): TGTGCCAGCAGTTACTTTGCGGGACACACAGATACGCAGTATTTT. Encoded protein: CASSYFAGHTDTQYF.

This clonotype was counted a few times. The chain joins TRBV4-2 to TRBJ2-5; D may be TRBD1 (5 bases). Germline values: CDR1 LGHNA, CDR2 YNFKEQ. The CDR3 is made up of 16 amino acids. The germline V and J ends were trimmed by 0 bases and 4 bases, with 15 bases remaining between them. The DNA for the CDR3 is TGTGCCAGCAGCCAAGAGGGGCAGGGTGGGCCAGAGACCCAGTACTTC. It yields the protein CASSQEGQGGPETQYF.

The V gene is TRBV27, the J gene TRBJ2-7; 7 nucleotides agree with TRBD2. This CDR3 has 13 residues. Germline CDR1 is MNHEY and CDR2 is SMNVEV (reference sequence). The trim removed 4 bases at V and 2 bases at J, leaving 2 bases unmatched. CDR3 in amino acids: CASSWGGAYEQYF. CDR3 DNA: TGTGCCAGCAGTTGGGGGGGGGCCTACGAGCAGTACTTC.

The V gene is TRBV18, the J gene TRBJ1-6; D possibly corresponds to TRBD1 (5 bases). Trimming left V 6 bases short and J 8 bases short, with 20 bases between. This CDR3 has 16 amino acids. Germline V lookup: CDR1 KGHSH, CDR2 LQKENI. CDR3 DNA: TGTGCCAGCTCCCAACAGGTCATCCCTGGGGATTCACCCCTCCACTTT. Translating gives CASSQQVIPGDSPLHF. The variable domain in full, completed from reference TRBV18 and TRBJ1-6, reads NAGVMQNPRHLVRRRGQEARLRCSPMKGHSHVYWYRQLPEEGLKFMVYLQKENIIDESGMPKERFSAEFPKEGPSILRIQQVVRGDSAAYFCASSQQVIPGDSPLHFGNGTRLTVT.

The V gene is TRBV9, the J gene TRBJ2-4; no definite D call. The CDR3 runs 15 residues. Germline V gene sequence: CDR1 SGDLS, CDR2 YYNGEE. With 0 bases removed from V and 4 bases from J, the gap between germline ends came to 11 bases. The CDR3 here is CASSVGAASKNIQYF. The CDR3 coding sequence is TGTGCCAGCAGCGTAGGCGCGGCTTCGAAAAACATTCAGTACTTC.

Ten or more counts support this clonotype. Written as DNA, the CDR3 is TGCAGCGTTATGACAGGGGGCGGCACTGAAGCTTTCTTT. Translated, it gives CSVMTGGGTEAFF. The chain has TRBV29-1 and TRBJ1-1, with 10 bases fitting TRBD1. With 5 bases clipped from V and 4 bases from J, the junction kept 4 bases outside the gene matches. The CDR3 has 13 amino acids. Germline lookup yields CDR1 SQVTM and CDR2 ANQGSEA.

The table lists this clonotype with a few counts. J is TRBJ1-2 and V is TRBV19, with a weak D call TRBD1 (5 bases). The V gene lost 3 bases and the J gene lost 4 bases, with 12 bases spanning the gap. In germline, CDR1 is LNHDA, CDR2 SQIVND (reference sequence). The CDR3 runs to 14 residues. The CDR3 region has the DNA TGTGCCAGTAGTATCGGGGGGACCAGCTATGGCTACACCTTC. The encoded protein is CASSIGGTSYGYTF.

J is TRBJ1-1 and V is TRBV5-1, with no clear D. The germline V gene has CDR1 SGHRS and CDR2 YFSETQ. The length of the CDR3 is 13 residues. The V gene lost 7 bases and the J gene lost 3 bases, with 13 bases spanning the gap. The CDR3 is CASQEGPYTEAFF. The CDR3 nucleotides are TGCGCCAGCCAAGAAGGGCCCTACACTGAAGCTTTCTTT.

Many counts were recorded for this clonotype. The chain uses TRBV12-3 or TRBV12-4 and TRBJ2-3; D is perhaps TRBD1 (5 bases). The germline V and J ends were trimmed by 7 bases and 6 bases, with 29 bases remaining between them. CDR3 length: 18 amino acids. CDR3 protein: CASTGMGTRDSSMDTQYF. The DNA for the CDR3 is TGTGCCAGCACCGGAATGGGAACCCGAGACAGCAGTATGGATACGCAGTATTTT.

In its sample, this clonotype was seen once. V and J are TRBV20-1 and TRBJ2-1, with a possible D match to TRBD2 (6 bases). The V and J ends lost 5 bases and 2 bases respectively, with 22 bases between them. The germline V gene encodes CDR1 DFQATT and CDR2 SNEGSKA (reference sequence). The CDR3 totals 17 residues. DNA of the CDR3: TGCAGTGCTTTCCCGGGACTCAACCAAGGGGCCTACAATGAGCAGTTCTTC. This sequence encodes CSAFPGLNQGAYNEQFF.